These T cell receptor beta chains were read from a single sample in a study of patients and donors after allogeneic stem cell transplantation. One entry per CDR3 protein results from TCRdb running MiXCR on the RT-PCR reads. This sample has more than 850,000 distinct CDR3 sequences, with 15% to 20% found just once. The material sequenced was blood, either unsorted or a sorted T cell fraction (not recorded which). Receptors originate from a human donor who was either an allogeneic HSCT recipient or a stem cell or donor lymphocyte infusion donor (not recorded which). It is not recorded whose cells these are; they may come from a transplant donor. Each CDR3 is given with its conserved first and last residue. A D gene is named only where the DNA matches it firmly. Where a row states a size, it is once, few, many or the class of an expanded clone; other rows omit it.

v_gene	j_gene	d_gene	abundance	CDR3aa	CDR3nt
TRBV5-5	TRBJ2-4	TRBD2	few	CASSLVNSGRSRKNIQYF	TGTGCCAGCAGCTTGGTCAATAGCGGGAGGTCTAGGAAAAACATTCAGTACTTC
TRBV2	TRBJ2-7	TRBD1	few	CARRDRATEQYF	TGTGCCCGCCGGGACAGGGCAACCGAGCAGTACTTC
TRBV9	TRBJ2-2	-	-	CASSPSWTGELFF	TGTGCCAGCAGCCCCAGTTGGACCGGGGAGCTGTTTTTT
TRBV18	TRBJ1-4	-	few	CASSRTLNEKLFF	TGTGCCAGCTCACGGACCCTTAATGAAAAACTGTTTTTT
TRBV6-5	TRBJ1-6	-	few	CASSSLHGSNSPLHF	TGTGCCAGCAGTTCCCTCCACGGGAGTAATTCACCCCTCCACTTT
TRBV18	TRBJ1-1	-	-	CASSPPGPEAFF	TGTGCCAGCTCACCACCGGGGCCTGAAGCTTTCTTT
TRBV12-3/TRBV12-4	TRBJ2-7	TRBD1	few	CASSLYLGGQGATYEQYF	TGTGCCAGCAGTTTATATCTCGGGGGACAGGGGGCCACCTACGAGCAGTACTTC
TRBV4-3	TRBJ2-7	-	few	CASSPSTTNLEQYF	TGCGCCAGCAGCCCCTCAACCACTAACTTGGAGCAGTACTTC
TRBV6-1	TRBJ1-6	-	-	CASSEAEVRRSARENSPLHF	TGTGCCAGCAGTGAAGCTGAGGTTCGGAGGAGCGCTCGGGAGAATTCACCCCTCCACTTT
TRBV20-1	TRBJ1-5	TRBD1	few	CSAFQGAGQPQHF	TGCAGTGCTTTTCAGGGGGCAGGTCAGCCCCAGCATTTT
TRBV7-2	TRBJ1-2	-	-	CASSFGQQGTGYTF	TGTGCCAGCAGCTTTGGACAACAGGGAACCGGCTACACCTTC
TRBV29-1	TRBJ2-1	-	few	CSVEGGRVYNEQFF	TGCAGCGTTGAAGGGGGGAGAGTATACAATGAGCAGTTCTTC
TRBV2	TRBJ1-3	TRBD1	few	CASTKGQAEGSGNTIYF	TGTGCCAGCACTAAGGGACAGGCTGAAGGCTCTGGAAACACCATATATTTT
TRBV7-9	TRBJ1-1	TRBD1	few	CASSFEARQGNTEAFF	TGTGCCAGCAGCTTCGAAGCGCGACAGGGGAACACTGAAGCTTTCTTT
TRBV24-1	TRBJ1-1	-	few	CATTQDSWNTEAFF	TGTGCCACCACCCAGGACAGCTGGAACACTGAAGCTTTCTTT
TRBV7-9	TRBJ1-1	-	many	CASSYRAVTEAFF	TGTGCCAGCAGCTACAGGGCCGTCACTGAAGCTTTCTTT
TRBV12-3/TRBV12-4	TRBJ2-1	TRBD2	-	CASSPGTSGRYGEQFF	TGTGCCAGCAGTCCCGGGACTAGCGGGAGGTATGGCGAGCAGTTCTTC
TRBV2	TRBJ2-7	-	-	CASRPGQLAYEQYF	TGTGCCAGCAGGCCCGGACAGTTGGCCTACGAGCAGTACTTC
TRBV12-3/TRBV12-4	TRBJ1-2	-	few	CASSLDAGAHGYTF	TGTGCCAGCAGTTTAGATGCAGGGGCGCATGGCTACACCTTC
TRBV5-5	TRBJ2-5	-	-	CASSLWGKETQYF	TGTGCCAGCAGCTTGTGGGGAAAAGAGACCCAGTACTTC
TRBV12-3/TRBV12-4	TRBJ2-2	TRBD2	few	CASTPRGGLAASGELFF	TGTGCCAGCACCCCCCGAGGGGGACTAGCGGCCTCCGGGGAGCTGTTTTTT
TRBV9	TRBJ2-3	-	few	CASSVDFGGPTDTQYF	TGTGCCAGCAGCGTAGATTTTGGAGGACCCACAGATACGCAGTATTTT
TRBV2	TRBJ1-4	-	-	CASSETGTTNEKLFF	TGTGCCAGCAGTGAAACAGGGACCACTAATGAAAAACTGTTTTTT
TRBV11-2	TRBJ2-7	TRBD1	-	CASSLVGRGFYEQYF	TGTGCCAGCAGCTTAGTTGGCAGGGGGTTCTACGAGCAGTACTTC
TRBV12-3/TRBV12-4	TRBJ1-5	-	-	CASSLKVGNQPQHF	TGTGCCAGCAGTTTAAAGGTGGGGAATCAGCCCCAGCATTTT
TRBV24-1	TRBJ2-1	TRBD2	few	CATSDPLAGGYNEQFF	TGTGCCACCAGTGACCCGCTAGCGGGAGGGTACAATGAGCAGTTCTTC
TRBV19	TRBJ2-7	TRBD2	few	CASSSGGDTSGEQYF	TGTGCCAGTAGTAGCGGGGGGGACACCAGCGGCGAGCAGTACTTC
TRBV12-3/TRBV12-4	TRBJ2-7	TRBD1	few	CASSRAGGIYTYEQYF	TGTGCCAGCAGCCGAGCAGGGGGCATCTATACCTACGAGCAGTACTTC
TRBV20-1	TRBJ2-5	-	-	CSAGGEGGGGETQYF	TGCAGTGCTGGGGGTGAGGGGGGCGGCGGGGAGACCCAGTACTTC
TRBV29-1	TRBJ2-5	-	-	CSVDGIRGNLQETQYF	TGCAGCGTTGACGGAATCAGGGGCAATCTCCAAGAGACCCAGTACTTC
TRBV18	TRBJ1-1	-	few	CASSPVGANTEAFF	TGTGCCAGCTCACCGGTCGGGGCGAACACTGAAGCTTTCTTT
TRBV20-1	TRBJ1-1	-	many	CSARLPVEAFF	TGCAGTGCTAGGCTTCCGGTCGAAGCTTTCTTT
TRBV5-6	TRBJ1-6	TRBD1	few	CASSLGGTVNSPLHF	TGTGCCAGCAGCTTGGGGGGGACAGTTAATTCACCCCTCCACTTT
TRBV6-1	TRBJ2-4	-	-	CASSDMWGVGKNIQYF	TGTGCCAGCAGTGACATGTGGGGTGTCGGCAAAAACATTCAGTACTTC
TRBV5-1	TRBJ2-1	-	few	CASRETREQFF	TGCGCCAGCAGAGAGACTCGGGAGCAGTTCTTC